The 2 T cell receptor beta chains presented below share a single source sample, sequenced in a study of early T cells in non-severe SARS-CoV-2 infection. Each CDR3 protein is one row after TCRdb ran MiXCR on the 5' RACE reads. This table holds fewer than 70,000 distinct CDR3 sequences, 3.5% to 6% found once. The source material was whole blood, sampled at baseline. All receptors derive from an adult who was a healthcare worker with PCR-confirmed SARS-CoV-2 infection or an uninfected control (not recorded which). The donor label of this sample is uncertain.

There are a few counts of this clonotype. The V gene is TRBV5-6, the J gene TRBJ2-7; D is possibly TRBD1 (5 bases). Looked up from germline, CDR1 is SGHDT and CDR2 is YYEEEE. The V end lost 1 base, the J end lost 2 bases, and 7 bases lay between the germline ends. The CDR3 loop spans 13 amino acids. The CDR3 here is CASSLTGPYEQYF. The CDR3 DNA is TGTGCCAGCAGCTTGACAGGCCCCTACGAGCAGTACTTC.

This clonotype occurred a few times. This rearrangement joins TRBV4-1 to TRBJ1-3, with D possibly matching TRBD1 (6 bases). V was clipped by 0 bases and J by 2 bases, with 11 bases between them. Per germline, CDR1 MGHRA and CDR2 YSYEKL. The CDR3 is made up of 16 amino acids. The CDR3 DNA follows: TGCGCCAGCAGCCAAGACCTTTGGACAGCTGGAAACACCATATATTTT. Translated, it gives CASSQDLWTAGNTIYF.